These 23 T cell receptor beta chains share one sample of origin, sequenced in a study of CD8+ T cells in alopecia areata. Treatment of the sample: oral pan-JAK inhibitor, 5-10 mg twice daily. It was cDNA, reverse transcribed from extracted RNA, that served as the sequencing template. The protocol was immunoSEQ multiplex PCR, while the TCRdb copy is restricted to in-frame clones and leaves out a portion. This table holds fewer than 250,000 clones, 30% to 40% found once. The sequencing used CD4+ T cells sorted from blood, collected around week 30, from a patient treated with tofacitinib. The receptors were gathered from a human donor with alopecia areata.

The table lists this clone with a few counts. The V and J genes are TRBV5-6 and TRBJ2-1; 9 bases are shared with TRBD1. This CDR3 is 16 amino acids long. V was pared by 6 bases and J by 9 bases, with 16 bases of the junction left unmatched. The V gene's germline CDR1 is SGHDT and CDR2 YYEEEE. As DNA, the CDR3 is TGTGCCAGCATTATGATAGGGACAGGGAGCTCCGGTGAGCAGTTCTTC. This codes for CASIMIGTGSSGEQFF.

CDR3 DNA: TGTGCCAGCAGCTTAGATGCGGGAGCTAACTATGGCTACACCTTC. It encodes CASSLDAGANYGYTF. The chain combines TRBV7-6 with TRBJ1-2, with D unclear. V lost 1 base and J lost 0, with 9 bases in between. CDR1 SGHVS and CDR2 FNYEAQ come from the germline V gene. CDR3 length: 15 amino acids.

Here the CDR3 reads CASSEGGDRARKLFF. The CDR3 bases are TGTGCCAGCAGTGAAGGGGGGGACAGGGCCCGAAAACTGTTTTTT. The V call is TRBV2, the J call TRBJ1-4, with 9 bases that match TRBD1. The CDR3 has 15 residues. Trimming cost V 1 base and J 10 bases; bases outside gene matches: 7. Looked up from germline, CDR1 is SNHLY and CDR2 is FYNNEI. Looking up the rest from reference TRBV2 and TRBJ1-4 gives the full variable domain: EPEVTQTPSHQVTQMGQEVILRCVPISNHLYFYWYRQILGQKVEFLVSFYNNEISEKSEIFDDQFSVERPDGSNFTLKIRSTKLEDSAMYFCASSEGGDRARKLFFGSGTQLSVL.

This clone has a single count. The chain joins TRBV5-6 to TRBJ1-1; D is possibly TRBD1 (6 bases). Trimming pared 3 bases from V and 3 bases from J, leaving 12 bases between. This CDR3 contains 14 residues. Germline CDR1 is SGHDT and CDR2 is YYEEEE. The chain's CDR3 is CASSWAGHDTEAFF. DNA for the CDR3: TGTGCCAGCAGCTGGGCGGGACACGACACTGAAGCTTTCTTT.

The J gene is TRBJ2-7, the V gene TRBV7-3; 9 bases align to TRBD1. CDR1 and CDR2 from the germline V gene are SGHTA and FQGTGA. The CDR3 is 14 residues long. V lost 5 bases to trimming and J lost 3 bases; unmatched junction nucleotides: 5. DNA for the CDR3: TGTGCCAGCAGCCCGGACAGGGGACACTACGAGCAGTACTTC. Its translation: CASSPDRGHYEQYF. Drawing the rest from reference TRBV7-3 and TRBJ2-7, the complete variable domain is GAGVSQTPSNKVTEKGKYVELRCDPISGHTALYWYRQSLGQGPEFLIYFQGTGAADDSGLPNDRFFAVRPEGSVSTLKIQRTERGDSAVYLCASSPDRGHYEQYFGPGTRLTVT.

This rearrangement joins TRBV18 to TRBJ2-4; 10 nucleotides align to TRBD1. J gave up 2 bases and V 6 bases, and 4 bases lay outside the gene matches. The CDR3 contains 15 residues. Germline V CDR1 and CDR2: KGHSH, LQKENI. The CDR3 bases are TGTGCCAGCTCGCCGGGACAGGGGACCAAAAACATTCAGTACTTC. Translated, it gives CASSPGQGTKNIQYF.

This sequence joins TRBV25-1 and TRBJ1-6; D unclear. V was pared by 3 bases and J by 10 bases, with 10 bases between. CDR3 length: 13 residues. The germline V gene has CDR1 MGHDK and CDR2 SYGVNS. The CDR3 DNA follows: TGTGCCAGCAGTGATAGGGCTCGCTCACCCCTCCACTTT. It translates to CASSDRARSPLHF. Using reference TRBV25-1 and TRBJ1-6 for the parts outside the CDR3, the full variable domain is EADIYQTPRYLVIGTGKKITLECSQTMGHDKMYWYQQDPGMELHLIHYSYGVNSTEKGDLSSESTVSRIRTEHFPLTLESARPSHTSQYLCASSDRARSPLHFGNGTRLTVT.

V and J are TRBV2 and TRBJ2-5; D is undetermined. The V end was cut by 7 bases, the J end by 5 bases, with 8 bases between. Looked up from germline, CDR1 is SNHLY and CDR2 is FYNNEI. This CDR3 contains 11 residues. CDR3 loop: CASMVAETQYF. In nucleotides, the CDR3 is TGTGCCAGCATGGTGGCGGAGACCCAGTACTTC.

The CDR3 DNA is TGTGCCAGCAGCCACGGACAGGGAAGGCGTCAGCCCCAGCATTTT. Translation: CASSHGQGRRQPQHF. The chain employs TRBV11-2 and TRBJ1-5, with 8 bases lining up with TRBD1. Germline-derived CDR1 and CDR2 are SGHAT and FQNNGV. J lost 6 bases, V lost 5 bases, and 9 bases had no gene match. The CDR3 extends over 15 amino acids.

There are a few counts of this clone. CDR3 DNA sequence: TGTGCCAGCAGCTTGTGGGCAGGGTCTGGAAACACCATATATTTT. This encodes CASSLWAGSGNTIYF. V and J are TRBV5-6 and TRBJ1-3; tentatively, D is TRBD1 (5 bases). The CDR3 loop spans 15 amino acids. Looked up from germline, CDR1 is SGHDT and CDR2 is YYEEEE. V dropped 1 base and J dropped 1 base, with 9 bases sitting between them.

V is TRBV4-1 and J is TRBJ2-7; 8 bases are a match to TRBD2. Germline-derived CDR1 and CDR2 are MGHRA and YSYEKL. CDR3 size: 15 residues. V was pared by 0 bases and J by 4 bases, with 5 bases of the junction left unmatched. The CDR3 nucleotides are TGCGCCAGCAGCCAAGATGGACTAGCATTGTACGAGCAGTACTTC. It specifies CASSQDGLALYEQYF.

The V and J genes are TRBV5-6 and TRBJ1-4, with 10 nucleotides matching TRBD1. Germline CDR1 reads SGHDT; CDR2 reads YYEEEE. V dropped 1 base and J dropped 6; count of bases not matched to a gene: 3. This CDR3 has 15 amino acids. The CDR3 reads CASSLYGTGDEKLFF. The DNA of the CDR3 is TGTGCCAGCAGCTTGTATGGGACAGGGGATGAAAAACTGTTTTTT.

The rearrangement joins TRBV5-1 to TRBJ2-5; 7 nucleotides line up with TRBD1. The germline V gene has CDR1 SGHRS and CDR2 YFSETQ. Losses at the gene ends were 6 bases for V and 1 base for J; bases not matched to a gene: 3. The CDR3 totals 13 residues. The CDR3 coding sequence is TGCGCCAGCACCCCAGGGGGCCAAGAGACCCAGTACTTC. Translated, it gives CASTPGGQETQYF.

The genes are TRBV7-8 and TRBJ2-1; the D is unclear. CDR3 size: 15 residues. Germline values: CDR1 SGHVS, CDR2 FQNEAQ. The V end was cut by 3 bases, the J end by 2 bases, with 11 bases between. CDR3 amino acids: CASSLEYRPYNEQFF. In DNA form, the CDR3 reads TGTGCCAGCAGCTTGGAGTACAGACCCTACAATGAGCAGTTCTTC.

The chain combines TRBV2 with TRBJ2-3; D assignment may be TRBD1 or TRBD2 (5 bases each). The CDR3 loop spans 13 amino acids. The V and J ends lost 6 bases and 6 bases respectively, with 13 bases between them. Germline CDR1 reads SNHLY; CDR2 reads FYNNEI. The DNA for the CDR3 is TGTGCCAGCAGGCCCCCCGGGGCGGATACGCAGTATTTT. Its translation is CASRPPGADTQYF.

This clone was observed a few times. In nucleotides, the CDR3 is TGTGCCAGCAGGACGGGACAGGGTGGCAATCAGCCCCAGCATTTT. Its translation is CASRTGQGGNQPQHF. This chain uses TRBV2 with TRBJ1-5, with 9 bases lining up with TRBD1. The CDR3 spans 15 residues. Germline V lookup: CDR1 SNHLY, CDR2 FYNNEI. V was clipped by 6 bases and J by 2 bases; unmatched bases: 5.

V and J are TRBV6-5 and TRBJ2-7, with D possibly matching TRBD2 (5 bases). Germline CDR1 is MNHEY and CDR2 is SVGAGI. The CDR3 consists of 14 residues. The V end lost 6 bases, the J end lost 0 bases, and 12 bases lay between the germline ends. The CDR3 is CASRGVAVSYEQYF. In nucleotides, the CDR3 is TGTGCCAGCAGGGGAGTAGCAGTCTCCTACGAGCAGTACTTC.

CDR3 region: CASSELGSNQPQHF. Written as DNA, the CDR3 is TGTGCCAGCAGTGAACTAGGTAGCAATCAGCCCCAGCATTTT. The rearrangement links TRBV2 to TRBJ1-5, with unresolved D. Trimming took 2 bases from V and 0 from J, leaving 5 bases between them. This CDR3 region has 14 residues. Germline values: CDR1 SNHLY, CDR2 FYNNEI.

This clone turned up a few times. The rearrangement joins TRBV5-1 to TRBJ1-1; perhaps TRBD1 as D (5 bases). V lost 4 bases and J 1 base, leaving 8 bases between the germline ends. Germline values: CDR1 SGHRS, CDR2 YFSETQ. CDR3 length: 13 residues. This CDR3 is CASSIGQNTEAFF. The CDR3 DNA reads TGCGCCAGCAGCATCGGACAGAACACTGAAGCTTTCTTT.

This clone was seen ten or more times. The CDR3 region has the DNA TGTGCCATCAGTGAGCCTCTCTCTGGAAACACCATATATTTT. Protein product: CAISEPLSGNTIYF. V gene TRBV10-3 combines with J gene TRBJ1-3; D is ambiguous. Germline V gene data show CDR1 as ENHRY and CDR2 as SYGVKD. Trimming stripped 2 bases from V and 0 bases from J, with 5 bases between. This CDR3 region has 14 residues.

The V call is TRBV29-1, the J call TRBJ1-2; D is unresolved. The germline gives CDR1 SQVTM, CDR2 ANQGSEA. Trimming removed 6 bases from V and 0 bases from J, with 11 bases in between. This CDR3 is 13 amino acids long. Here the CDR3 DNA reads TGCAGCGTAAGGGAGCCCTCTAACTATGGCTACACCTTC. It encodes CSVREPSNYGYTF.

This sequence joins TRBV29-1 and TRBJ2-6, with D perhaps given as TRBD1 or TRBD2 (6 bases each). CDR3 length: 16 residues. V lost 5 bases to trimming and J lost 4 bases, with 18 bases between them. Looked up from germline, CDR1 is SQVTM and CDR2 is ANQGSEA. The CDR3 region has the DNA TGCAGCGTTCCTTTTGGGGGGCACTCCGGGGCCAACGTCCTGACTTTC. It is translated as CSVPFGGHSGANVLTF.

This chain's CDR3 is CASYGKATGDGYTF. CDR3 coding DNA: TGTGCCTCGTACGGCAAAGCTACAGGGGACGGCTACACCTTC. The V call is TRBV6-5, the J call TRBJ1-2; TRBD1 agrees at 7 bases. Looked up from germline, CDR1 is MNHEY and CDR2 is SVGAGI. The CDR3 is 14 amino acids. Trimming cost V 11 bases and J 8 bases; bases outside gene matches: 17.